The 10 T cell receptor beta chains reported below all come from one sample, sequenced in a study of control samples from healthy donors and cancer patients. Sequencing was performed with immunoSEQ multiplex PCR; in TCRdb, only in-frame clones are kept and a portion is missing. The sample records about 180,000 clones, around 89% being singletons. The specimen sequenced was blood. The receptors originated from a woman between 45 and 60 years old in good health.

The chain is built from TRBV28 and TRBJ1-1; 7 bases agree with TRBD1. The germline V gene has CDR1 MDHEN and CDR2 SYDVKM. V lost 4 bases to trimming and J lost 11 bases; unmatched junction nucleotides: 7. The CDR3 contains 12 residues. The CDR3 spells CASSSSGTEAFF. The DNA for the CDR3 is TGTGCCAGCAGTTCTTCCGGGACAGAGGCTTTCTTT.

V usage is TRBV3-1 (or the pseudogene TRBV3-2) and J usage is TRBJ1-1; D is perhaps TRBD1 (5 bases). V lost 6 bases to trimming and J lost 7 bases, with 15 bases between them. Germline V gene data show CDR1 as LGHDT and CDR2 as YNNKEL (reference sequence). This CDR3 has 13 amino acids. The CDR3 protein is CASRLRVRDEAFF. For the CDR3, the DNA is TGTGCCAGCAGACTCAGGGTTCGGGATGAAGCTTTCTTT.

In this sample, this clone turned up a few times. The gene calls are TRBV7-9 and TRBJ2-1; D ambiguous. The germline CDR1 and CDR2 sequences are SEHNR and FQNEAQ (reference sequence). This CDR3 is built from 13 residues. Trimming removed 0 bases at V and 9 bases at J, with 9 bases between. The CDR3 loop is CASSLAPTTEQFF. The DNA for the CDR3 is TGTGCCAGCAGCTTAGCTCCGACAACTGAGCAGTTCTTC. The entire variable domain, with the rest obtained from reference TRBV7-9 and TRBJ2-1, is as follows: DTGVSQNPRHKITKRGQNVTFRCDPISEHNRLYWYRQTLGQGPEFLTYFQNEAQLEKSRLLSDRFSAERPKGSFSTLEIQRTEQGDSAMYLCASSLAPTTEQFFGPGTRLTVL.

The chain employs TRBV4-2 and TRBJ2-7; 7 nucleotides agree with TRBD2. In germline, CDR1 is LGHNA, CDR2 YNFKEQ. This CDR3 contains 20 residues. V dropped 0 bases and J dropped 4; count of bases not matched to a gene: 21. CDR3 in amino acids: CASSQDPGGRLYATTYEQYF. The DNA for the CDR3 is TGTGCCAGCAGCCAAGATCCCGGCGGGAGACTGTACGCGACGACTTACGAGCAGTACTTC.

The V call is TRBV3-1 (or the pseudogene TRBV3-2), the J call TRBJ2-7, with D possibly being TRBD1 (6 bases). CDR1 is LGHDT, CDR2 YNNKEL, per germline (reference sequence). CDR3 size: 15 residues. V lost 4 bases to trimming and J lost 2 bases, with 15 bases between them. Written as DNA, the CDR3 is TGTGCCAGCAGCCCAGGGGCACCGGTCGCCTACGAGCAGTACTTC. The encoded protein is CASSPGAPVAYEQYF.

The chain recombines TRBV5-1 with TRBJ2-1; 7 bases align to TRBD1. Germline V CDR1 and CDR2: SGHRS, YFSETQ. There are 13 residues in the CDR3. With 3 bases clipped from V and 5 bases from J, the junction kept 2 bases outside the gene matches. The CDR3 sequence is CASSSTGNNEQFF. CDR3 DNA sequence: TGCGCCAGCAGCTCGACAGGGAACAATGAGCAGTTCTTC.

This chain links TRBV6-5 with TRBJ1-1; no clear D gene. This CDR3 spans 15 amino acids. Deletions cut 6 bases from V and 4 bases from J, with 18 bases between. Looked up from germline, CDR1 is MNHEY and CDR2 is SVGAGI. CDR3 residues: CASSQTQTAGTEAFF. For the CDR3, the DNA is TGTGCCAGCAGCCAGACCCAAACCGCGGGCACTGAAGCTTTCTTT.

The rearrangement links TRBV28 to TRBJ1-6; D is possibly TRBD1 (5 bases). The germline gives CDR1 MDHEN, CDR2 SYDVKM. This CDR3 has 14 amino acids. Trimming removed 4 bases from V and 10 bases from J, with 14 bases in between. Here the CDR3 reads CASSSGGGYSPLHF. The CDR3 nucleotides read TGTGCCAGCAGTTCCGGTGGGGGATACTCACCCCTCCACTTT.

The chain couples TRBV5-1 to TRBJ1-1; D call uncertain. There are 16 residues in the CDR3. Trimming shortened V by 0 bases and J by 3 bases, and 15 bases separated the two germline ends. Germline V gives CDR1 SGHRS, CDR2 YFSETQ. The CDR3 sequence: CASSLGGLTMYTEAFF. In DNA, the CDR3 is TGCGCCAGCAGCTTGGGAGGGCTCACTATGTACACTGAAGCTTTCTTT. Full variable domain (outside the CDR3, taken from reference TRBV5-1 and TRBJ1-1): KAGVTQTPRYLIKTRGQQVTLSCSPISGHRSVSWYQQTPGQGLQFLFEYFSETQRNKGNFPGRFSGRQFSNSRSEMNVSTLELGDSALYLCASSLGGLTMYTEAFFGQGTRLTVV.

Turning to this clone: The junction departs from germline at one end; a sequencing error may be responsible. The V gene is TRBV6-6, the J gene TRBJ1-2, with D possibly being TRBD1 (5 bases). This CDR3 region has 15 residues. Germline V CDR1 and CDR2: MNHNY, SVGAGI (reference sequence). The CDR3 region has the DNA TGTGCCAGCAGTCGCGGCGGGCAGGGTAACTATGGCCACACCTTC. This encodes CASSRGGQGNYGHTF.